This TCR beta chain comes out of a study of shared clonotypes between healthy human individuals. Profiling relied on immunoSEQ multiplex PCR, and the TCRdb table lists in-frame clones only, not all of them. The sample consists of 900,000 to 1,200,000 clones, 75% to 80% of them appearing once. Per germline, CDR1 GTSNPN and CDR2 SVGIG (reference sequence). The CDR3 is made up of 15 amino acids. Trimming took off 4 bases at V and 4 bases at J, with 16 bases between the two ends. The origin of this receptor is a man aged 18-30 years in good health. Some clones in this sample may be carry-over from other donors' samples. This chain links TRBV30 with TRBJ2-2; D is undetermined. Sequenced: memory CD4+ T cells from PBMCs. Subset reported: CD45RA-negative fraction. CDR3 sequence (DNA): TGTGCCTGGAAGGCCCCGGCAACTCTCACCGGGGAGCTGTTTTTT. This encodes CAWKAPATLTGELFF.